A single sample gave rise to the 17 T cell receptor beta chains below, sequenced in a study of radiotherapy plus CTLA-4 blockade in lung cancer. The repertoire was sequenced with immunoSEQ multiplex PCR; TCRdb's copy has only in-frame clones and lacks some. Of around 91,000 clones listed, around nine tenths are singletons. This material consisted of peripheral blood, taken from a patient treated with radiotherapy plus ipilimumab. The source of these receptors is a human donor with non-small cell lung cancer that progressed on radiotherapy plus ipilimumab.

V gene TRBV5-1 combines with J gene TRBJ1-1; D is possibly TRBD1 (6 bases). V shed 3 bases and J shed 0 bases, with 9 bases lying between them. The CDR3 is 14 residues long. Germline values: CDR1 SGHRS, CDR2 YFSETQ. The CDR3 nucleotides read TGCGCCAGCAGCTCAGGGGAGGTGAACACTGAAGCTTTCTTT. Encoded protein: CASSSGEVNTEAFF.

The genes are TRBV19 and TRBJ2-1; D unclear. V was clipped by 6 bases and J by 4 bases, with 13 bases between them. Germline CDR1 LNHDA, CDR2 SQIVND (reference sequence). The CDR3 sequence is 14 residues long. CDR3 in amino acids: CASRTTSKYNEQFF. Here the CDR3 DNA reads TGTGCCAGTAGAACAACCTCCAAGTACAATGAGCAGTTCTTC.

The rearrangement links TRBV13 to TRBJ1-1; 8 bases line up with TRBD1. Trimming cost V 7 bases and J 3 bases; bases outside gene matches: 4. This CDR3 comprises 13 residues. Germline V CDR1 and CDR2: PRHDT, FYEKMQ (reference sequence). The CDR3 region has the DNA TGTGCCAGCACCAGGGGGCTGGACACTGAAGCTTTCTTT. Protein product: CASTRGLDTEAFF.

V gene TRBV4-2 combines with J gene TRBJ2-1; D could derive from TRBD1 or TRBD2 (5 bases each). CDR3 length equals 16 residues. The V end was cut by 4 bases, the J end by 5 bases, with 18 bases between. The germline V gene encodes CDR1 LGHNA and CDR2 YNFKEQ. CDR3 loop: CASSPGPTGPHNEQFF. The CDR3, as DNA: TGTGCCAGCAGCCCGGGACCCACTGGGCCCCACAATGAGCAGTTCTTC.

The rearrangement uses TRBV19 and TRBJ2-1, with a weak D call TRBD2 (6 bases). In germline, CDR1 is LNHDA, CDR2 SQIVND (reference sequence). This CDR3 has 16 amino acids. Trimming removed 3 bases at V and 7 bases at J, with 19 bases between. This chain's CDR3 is CASSMVSGAVGNEQFF. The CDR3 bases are TGTGCCAGTAGTATGGTTAGCGGTGCTGTCGGGAATGAGCAGTTCTTC.

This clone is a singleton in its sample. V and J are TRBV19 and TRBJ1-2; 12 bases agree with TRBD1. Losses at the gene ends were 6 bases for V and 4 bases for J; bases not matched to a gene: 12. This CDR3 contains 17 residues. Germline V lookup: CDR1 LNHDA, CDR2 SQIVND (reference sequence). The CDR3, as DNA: TGTGCCAGTAGGCGGGGGACAGGGGGCCAGGCGGGCTATGGCTACACCTTC. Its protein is CASRRGTGGQAGYGYTF.

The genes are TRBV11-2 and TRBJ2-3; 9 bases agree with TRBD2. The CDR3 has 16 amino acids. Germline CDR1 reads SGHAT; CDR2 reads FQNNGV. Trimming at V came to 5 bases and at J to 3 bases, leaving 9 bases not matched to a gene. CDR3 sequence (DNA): TGTGCCAGCAGCCAGACTAGCGGAGGGGGTACAGATACGCAGTATTTT. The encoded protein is CASSQTSGGGTDTQYF.

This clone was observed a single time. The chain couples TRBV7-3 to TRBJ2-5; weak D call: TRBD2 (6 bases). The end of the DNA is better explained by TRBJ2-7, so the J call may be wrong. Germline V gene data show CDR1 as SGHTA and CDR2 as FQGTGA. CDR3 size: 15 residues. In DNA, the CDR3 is TGTGCCAGCAGCTTAACTGCGGGAAGTCGGTACGAGCAGTACTTC. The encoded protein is CASSLTAGSRYEQYF.

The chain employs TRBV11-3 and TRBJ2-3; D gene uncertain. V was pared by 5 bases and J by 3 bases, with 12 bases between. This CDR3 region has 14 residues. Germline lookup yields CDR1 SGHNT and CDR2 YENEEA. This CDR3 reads CASSRQPGTDTQYF. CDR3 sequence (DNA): TGTGCCAGCAGCCGTCAGCCTGGGACAGATACGCAGTATTTT.

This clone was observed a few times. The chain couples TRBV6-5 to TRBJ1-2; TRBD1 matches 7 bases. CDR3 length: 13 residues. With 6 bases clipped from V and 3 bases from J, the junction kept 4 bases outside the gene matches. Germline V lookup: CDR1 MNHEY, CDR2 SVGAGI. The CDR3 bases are TGTGCCAGCAGGAATACAGGGGACTATGGCTACACCTTC. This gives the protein CASRNTGDYGYTF.

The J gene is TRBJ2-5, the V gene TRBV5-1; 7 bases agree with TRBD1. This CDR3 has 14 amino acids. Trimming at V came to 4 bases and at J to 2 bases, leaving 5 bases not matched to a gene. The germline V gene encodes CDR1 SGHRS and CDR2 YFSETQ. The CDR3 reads CASSPGQLQETQYF. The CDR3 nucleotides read TGCGCCAGCAGCCCGGGACAGTTGCAAGAGACCCAGTACTTC.

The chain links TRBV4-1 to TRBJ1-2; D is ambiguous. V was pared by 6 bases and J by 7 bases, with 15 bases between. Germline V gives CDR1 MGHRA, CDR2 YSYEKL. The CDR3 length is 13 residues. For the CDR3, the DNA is TGCGCCAGCAGGCGCGCGGGAGGCGGTGGCTACACCTTC. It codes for CASRRAGGGGYTF.

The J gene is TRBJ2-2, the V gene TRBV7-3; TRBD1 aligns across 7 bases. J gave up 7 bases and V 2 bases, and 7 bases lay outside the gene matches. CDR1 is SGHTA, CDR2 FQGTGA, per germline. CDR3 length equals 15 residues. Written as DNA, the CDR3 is TGTGCCAGCAGCTTATTTAGGGGGCAGGTCGGGGAGCTGTTTTTT. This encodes CASSLFRGQVGELFF.

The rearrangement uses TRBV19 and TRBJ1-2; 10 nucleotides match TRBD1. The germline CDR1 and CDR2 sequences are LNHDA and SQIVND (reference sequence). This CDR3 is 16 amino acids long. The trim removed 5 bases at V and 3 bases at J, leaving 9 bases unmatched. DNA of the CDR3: TGTGCCAGTAGTGATTACCGGGACAGGGGTTACTATGGCTACACCTTC. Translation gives CASSDYRDRGYYGYTF.

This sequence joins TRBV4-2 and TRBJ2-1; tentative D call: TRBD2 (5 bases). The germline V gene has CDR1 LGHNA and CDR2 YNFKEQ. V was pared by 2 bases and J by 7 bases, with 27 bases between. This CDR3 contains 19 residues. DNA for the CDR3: TGTGCCAGCAGCCAAACCTCGGGCAGTCTCGGGGTCTTGGGGAATGAGCAGTTCTTC. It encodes CASSQTSGSLGVLGNEQFF.

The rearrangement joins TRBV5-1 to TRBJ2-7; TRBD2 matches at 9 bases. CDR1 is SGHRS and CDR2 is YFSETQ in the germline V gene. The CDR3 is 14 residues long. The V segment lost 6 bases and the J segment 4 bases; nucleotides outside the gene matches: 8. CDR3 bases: TGCGCCAGCACCGTGACTAGCGGCAGATACGAGCAGTACTTC. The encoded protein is CASTVTSGRYEQYF. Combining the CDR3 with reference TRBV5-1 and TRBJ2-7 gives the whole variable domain KAGVTQTPRYLIKTRGQQVTLSCSPISGHRSVSWYQQTPGQGLQFLFEYFSETQRNKGNFPGRFSGRQFSNSRSEMNVSTLELGDSALYLCASTVTSGRYEQYFGPGTRLTVT.

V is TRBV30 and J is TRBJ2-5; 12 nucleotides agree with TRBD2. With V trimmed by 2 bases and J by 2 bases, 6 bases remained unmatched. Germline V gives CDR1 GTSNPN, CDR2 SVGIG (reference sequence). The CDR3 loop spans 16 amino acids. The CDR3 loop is CAWSMASGRVQETQYF. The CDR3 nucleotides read TGTGCCTGGAGTATGGCTAGCGGGAGGGTACAAGAGACCCAGTACTTC.